Presented here are 29 T cell receptor delta chains from one specimen sequenced in a study of gamma-delta T cells after stem cell transplantation. TCRdb re-called clones from the RT-PCR reads via CATT. Of 15,000 to 19,000 delta-chain clones in the sample, approximately 8.5% are singletons; the top ten hold about 60%. The specimen sequenced was gamma-delta T cells. Every receptor here comes from a human donor. It is not recorded whose cells these are; they may come from a transplant donor.

As for this clone: TCRdb shows a much larger clone's protein in place of this DNA's translation, and the two differ at residue 6, likely through a read error; the protein shown is translated from the DNA. J is TRDJ1 and V is TRDV2; D may be TRDD3 (6 bases). Germline-derived CDR1 and CDR2 are GEAIGNYY and EKD. The germline V and J ends were trimmed by 0 bases and 0 bases, with 16 bases remaining between them. The CDR3 is made up of 17 amino acids. The CDR3 loop is CACDTGGGGQYTDKLIF. The CDR3 coding sequence is TGTGCCTGTGACACCGGCGGTGGGGGCCAGTACACCGATAAACTCATCTTT.

Comments on this clone: One end of the junction fails to match germline, which may point to a read error. CDR3 amino acids: CACDTTGGISLGTLQIFF. The CDR3 coding sequence is TGTGCCTGTGACACGACTGGGGGTATCTCCTTGGGCACCCTACAGATATTTTTC. The chain employs TRDV2 and TRDJ3; TRDD3 matches at 8 bases. Germline CDR1 is GEAIGNYY and CDR2 is EKD. This CDR3 spans 18 amino acids.

This clone is a singleton in its sample. This sequence may be a read error, since a much larger clone differs from it by one base. The V gene is TRDV1, but the J gene lacks a call. Germline V gene sequence: CDR1 TSWWSYY, CDR2 QGS. There are 9 residues in the CDR3. The CDR3, as DNA: TGTGCTCTTAGGAAACGACTCACATTT. Protein product: CALRKRLTF.

Ten or more counts support this clone. Sequence at one end of the junction differs from germline and may be a read error. The J gene is TRDJ3, the V gene TRDV2; D not resolved. Germline V lookup: CDR1 GEAIGNYY, CDR2 EKD. This CDR3 region has 19 residues. CDR3 coding DNA: TGTGCCTGTGACACCGTCGAGGACTCCATCTCCTTGGACACCCGACAGATGTTTTTC. Its protein is CACDTVEDSISLDTRQMFF.

This clone has only a few counts. The protein in TCRdb stems from a much larger clone and differs at residue 5 from this DNA's translation, likely a read error; here the protein is translated from the DNA. The chain links TRDV2 to TRDJ1, with 7 bases that match TRDD3. J lost 2 bases, V lost 1 base, and 12 bases had no gene match. Germline CDR1 GEAIGNYY, CDR2 EKD. CDR3 length: 17 residues. CDR3 sequence (DNA): TGTGCCTGTGACACTATTCCCCTGGGGGGTTCTACCGATAAACTCATCTTT. Its translation is CACDTIPLGGSTDKLIF.

In its sample, this clone was seen a few times. It is likely a read error: a sequence one base away is far more abundant. This sample includes further DNA sequences coding for the same CDR3. The chain combines TRDV2 with TRDJ3, with 7 bases aligning to TRDD3. CDR3 size: 19 residues. Trimming removed 0 bases from V and 1 base from J; junction bases left unmatched: 8. CDR1 is GEAIGNYY, CDR2 EKD, per germline. The CDR3 bases are TGTGCCTGTGACACCGGTTTGGGGGACACGTCCTGGGACACCCGACAGATGTTTTTC. The encoded protein is CACDTGLGDTSWDTRQMFF.

The chain recombines TRDV2 with TRDJ1; the match to TRDD3 covers 10 bases. The CDR3 covers 17 residues. Germline lookup yields CDR1 GEAIGNYY and CDR2 EKD. V trimming: 8 bases; J trimming: 2 bases; junction bases outside the gene matches: 16. The CDR3 nucleotides read TGTGCCTCCTGTAGACCGGGGGATACGAGTAATACCGATAAACTCATCTTT. Its translation: CASCRPGDTSNTDKLIF.

In its sample, this clone was seen many times. This could be a read error, since a much larger clone is one nucleotide away. Additional DNA sequences in this sample encode the identical CDR3. V is TRDV2 and J is TRDJ1; 10 nucleotides match TRDD3. The CDR3 runs 18 residues. Looked up from germline, CDR1 is GEAIGNYY and CDR2 is EKD. The junction had 11 bases not matched to a gene; V was cut back by 0 bases and J by 2 bases. CDR3 amino acids: CACDTIKLRGDTTDKLIF. The CDR3 region has the DNA TGTGCCTGTGACACCATAAAATTAAGGGGGGATACGACCGATAAACTCATCTTT.

Many counts were recorded for this clone. This sample also contains other DNA sequences that code for the same CDR3. The chain links TRDV3 to TRDJ1; D gene ambiguous. Germline values: CDR1 TVYSNPD, CDR2 GDNSRS (reference sequence). The CDR3 runs to 13 residues. V was cut by 1 base and J by 4 bases, with 13 bases left in between. CDR3 region: CAFKGWICDKLIF. CDR3 bases: TGTGCCTTTAAAGGTTGGATTTGCGATAAACTCATCTTT.

This clone was observed a few times. This DNA translates differently at residue 18 from the TCRdb protein, which is that of a much larger clone; a read error is likely, and the protein shown is the DNA's own translation. This chain joins TRDV1 and TRDJ1; TRDD3 matches at 10 bases. The CDR3 is made up of 21 amino acids. Germline V gene data show CDR1 as TSWWSYY and CDR2 as QGS. CDR3 protein: CALGEMGLLRPFGGYTDELIF. DNA for the CDR3: TGTGCTCTTGGGGAAATGGGCCTCCTACGCCCCTTTGGGGGATACACCGATGAACTCATCTTT.

This clone was observed a handful of times. The translation of this DNA and the TCRdb protein of a much larger clone differ at residue 4, probably owing to a read error; the protein shown here is translated from the DNA. The gene calls are TRDV2 and TRDJ1, with 11 bases lining up with TRDD3. The CDR3 has 20 residues. The germline CDR1 and CDR2 sequences are GEAIGNYY and EKD. V lost 5 bases to trimming and J lost 0 bases; unmatched junction nucleotides: 19. CDR3 protein: CACVPVLGDTGSKYTDKLIF. The CDR3 nucleotides are TGTGCCTGTGTCCCGGTTTTGGGGGATACGGGGTCTAAGTACACCGATAAACTCATCTTT.

In the case of this clone: One junction end does not reproduce the germline sequence, and a read error may be involved. The chain recombines TRDV1 with TRDJ1; 7 bases line up with TRDD3. This CDR3 comprises 22 residues. The germline gives CDR1 TSWWSYY, CDR2 QGS. The CDR3 reads CAIGEYITRYWGTKIYTDKLIF. CDR3 nucleotides: TGTGCTATTGGGGAATACATTACCAGGTACTGGGGAACGAAGATATACACCGATAAACTCATCTTT.

This clone was picked up a small number of times. TCRdb pairs this DNA with a much larger clone's protein that differs at residue 5, likely a read error; the protein shown was translated from the DNA. This rearrangement joins TRDV2 to TRDJ3; TRDD3 matches 9 bases. The germline gives CDR1 GEAIGNYY, CDR2 EKD. The CDR3 totals 20 residues. V lost 2 bases and J lost 2; bases outside the gene matches: 12. The CDR3 protein is CACDMIRGILDTWDTRQMFF. The CDR3 region has the DNA TGTGCCTGTGACATGATCAGGGGGATACTTGATACCTGGGACACCCGACAGATGTTTTTC.

Only a few counts were recorded for this clone. TCRdb's protein, taken from a much larger clone, differs from this DNA's translation at residue 5, likely owing to a read error; the protein displayed comes from the DNA. The chain links TRDV1 to TRDJ1, with 10 bases that match TRDD3. This CDR3 comprises 22 residues. Looked up from germline, CDR1 is TSWWSYY and CDR2 is QGS. V shed 4 bases and J 4 bases; nucleotides not matched to a gene: 27. CDR3 amino acids: CALGAIWEAMDEDWGIVDKLIF. DNA for the CDR3: TGTGCTCTTGGGGCAATCTGGGAGGCGATGGATGAGGACTGGGGGATTGTCGATAAACTCATCTTT.

By sample fraction, this clone is medium-sized (0.01 to 0.1%). The same CDR3 also results from other DNA sequences found in this sample. This chain links TRDV2 with TRDJ1; TRDD3 agrees at 9 bases. The CDR3 is made up of 13 amino acids. Germline values: CDR1 GEAIGNYY, CDR2 EKD. Trimming removed 7 bases from V and 1 base from J; junction bases left unmatched: 3. In DNA form, the CDR3 reads TGTGCCTGCTTGGGGATACGCACCGATAAACTCATCTTT. It specifies CACLGIRTDKLIF.

As to this clone: The protein TCRdb gives is from a much larger clone and does not agree with this DNA's translation at residue 4, likely a read error; the protein shown here comes from the DNA. The V gene is TRDV2, the J gene TRDJ1; D ambiguous. The germline gives CDR1 GEAIGNYY, CDR2 EKD. CDR3 size: 16 residues. CDR3 sequence reads: CACVTVTRQGTDKLIF. The DNA for the CDR3 is TGTGCCTGTGTCACCGTGACCCGGCAGGGTACCGATAAACTCATCTTT.

Of note for this clone: A read error likely explains why the TCRdb protein, taken from a much larger clone, differs from this DNA's translation at residue 2; the protein shown is translated from the DNA. This chain connects TRDV2 to TRDJ1, with D perhaps matching TRDD3 (6 bases). The CDR3 spans 17 residues. In germline, CDR1 is GEAIGNYY, CDR2 EKD. The CDR3 spells CSCDTVGDLAYTDKLIF. In DNA form, the CDR3 reads TGTTCCTGTGACACAGTCGGGGATCTGGCCTACACCGATAAACTCATCTTT.

In this sample, this clone turned up a few times. The TCRdb protein, from a much larger clone, departs from this DNA's translation at residue 16, likely by read error; the protein shown derives from the DNA. The rearrangement uses TRDV2 and TRDJ1; 13 bases are shared with TRDD3. The CDR3 is 18 residues long. Germline V gives CDR1 GEAIGNYY, CDR2 EKD. The CDR3 protein is CACDTLKLLGDTTDKIIF. The CDR3 DNA reads as TGTGCCTGTGACACCCTAAAATTACTGGGGGATACGACCGATAAAATCATCTTT.

This clone appeared many times. This is likely an artifact of a read error, given a far larger clone one base away. Other DNA variants within this sample encode the same CDR3. The genes are TRDV2 and TRDJ1, with 13 bases matching TRDD3. Germline CDR1 GEAIGNYY, CDR2 EKD. The CDR3 has 18 amino acids. The CDR3 here is CACDTLKLLGDTTDKLIF. For the CDR3, the DNA is TGTGCCTGTGACACCCTAAAATTACTGGGGGATACGACCGATAAACTTATCTTT.

Turning to this clone: TCRdb lists the protein of a much larger clone for this DNA, which differs at residue 9, so this is likely a read error; the protein given here is translated from the DNA itself. V is TRDV1 and J is TRDJ1, with 12 nucleotides matching TRDD3. Trimming removed 2 bases from V and 3 bases from J; junction bases left unmatched: 43. The CDR3 loop spans 29 amino acids. Germline V gene data show CDR1 as TSWWSYY and CDR2 as QGS. The CDR3 reads CALGENESLLLGERYWGILRNWRSDKLIF. In DNA form, the CDR3 reads TGTGCTCTTGGGGAAAACGAATCTCTCCTACTTGGGGAGCGGTACTGGGGGATACTGAGGAACTGGCGTTCCGATAAACTCATCTTT.

This clone was picked up many times. The chain is built from TRDV1 and TRDJ1, with TRDD3 matching over 13 bases. The CDR3 is 19 residues long. Looked up from germline, CDR1 is TSWWSYY and CDR2 is QGS. V lost 4 bases, J lost 4 bases, and 15 bases stayed unmatched. The CDR3 DNA sequence: TGTGCTCTTGGGGGACCTAGCAGGAACTGGGGGATACGTATCGATAAACTCATCTTT. It specifies CALGGPSRNWGIRIDKLIF.

This clone was observed a handful of times. The TCRdb protein, from a much larger clone, departs from this DNA's translation at residue 5, likely by read error; the protein shown derives from the DNA. Written as DNA, the CDR3 is TGTGCCTGTGACATGTTAACCGTCGACGGGGATACCACCGATAAACTCATCTTT. It translates to CACDMLTVDGDTTDKLIF. This chain connects TRDV2 to TRDJ1, with 8 bases fitting TRDD3. Trimming at V came to 2 bases and at J to 1 base, leaving 14 bases not matched to a gene. Germline V gene sequence: CDR1 GEAIGNYY, CDR2 EKD. The length of the CDR3 is 18 residues.

Turning to this clone: A read error is possible here, since a much larger clone lies one base away. The sample has other DNA sequences that encode this CDR3 too. V is TRDV1 and J is TRDJ1, with 7 bases matching TRDD3. This CDR3 comprises 21 residues. CDR1 is TSWWSYY and CDR2 is QGS in the germline V gene. V shed 0 bases and J 0 bases; nucleotides not matched to a gene: 19. The CDR3 region is CALGELEVNGLGVEYTDKLIF. The CDR3 DNA follows: TGTGCTCTTGGGGAACTAGAGGTGAACGGTCTGGGGGTCGAGTACACCGATAAACTCATCTTT.

A word on this clone: TCRdb attributes to this sequence the protein of a much larger clone, which differs from the DNA translation at residues 7 and 12; a read error is likely, and the protein displayed is translated from the DNA. The gene calls are TRDV2 and TRDJ1, with 10 bases fitting TRDD3. There are 18 residues in the CDR3. V shed 0 bases, J shed 2 bases, and the junction held 11 bases outside the gene matches. Germline V gene lookup returns CDR1 GEAIGNYY and CDR2 EKD. CDR3 sequence: CACDTLQLLGDPTDKLIF. CDR3 nucleotides: TGTGCCTGTGACACCCTCCAATTACTGGGGGATCCGACCGATAAACTCATCTTT.

As for this clone: The amino acid sequence in TCRdb belongs to a much larger clone and departs from this DNA's translation at residue 11, likely a sequencing read error; the sequence shown is translated from the DNA. DNA of the CDR3: TGTGCCTGTGACACACTGGGGGATACGTTTGCCGATAAACTCATCTTT. It encodes CACDTLGDTFADKLIF. The J gene is TRDJ1, the V gene TRDV2; 13 bases match TRDD3. Germline-derived CDR1 and CDR2 are GEAIGNYY and EKD. V shed 1 base and J 3 bases; nucleotides not matched to a gene: 4. This CDR3 contains 16 residues.

This clone showed up just a few times. TCRdb's listed protein matches a much larger clone and diverges from this DNA's translation at residue 8, likely through a read error; the protein shown comes from the DNA. The chain joins TRDV2 to TRDJ1; 7 positions match TRDD3. Germline V CDR1 and CDR2: GEAIGNYY, EKD. The CDR3 contains 17 residues. Losses at the gene ends were 4 bases for V and 2 bases for J; bases not matched to a gene: 15. CDR3 coding DNA: TGTGCCTGTGAGAGGCTGGGGGTGAACCGGGGTACCGATAAACTCATCTTT. Its protein is CACERLGVNRGTDKLIF.

This clone was found a few times. The protein that TCRdb holds for this DNA derives from a much larger clone and differs from the translated DNA at residue 17, which likely indicates a read error; the protein shown here is translated from the DNA. The rearrangement uses TRDV1 and TRDJ1; 13 bases map to TRDD3. V lost 2 bases, J lost 7 bases, and 22 bases stayed unmatched. Germline V gene lookup returns CDR1 TSWWSYY and CDR2 QGS. The CDR3 length is 21 residues. CDR3 sequence (DNA): TGTGCTCTTGGGGAAATTTCCTACCCCCTCCTACTGGGGGATACGCTGAGTAAACTCATCTTT. It is translated as CALGEISYPLLLGDTLSKLIF.

Worth noting for this clone: A junction end diverges from the germline sequence, so it may reflect a read error. The V call is TRDV2, the J call TRDJ1; tentative D call: TRDD3 (5 bases). This CDR3 has 20 residues. The V gene's germline CDR1 is GEAIGNYY and CDR2 EKD. This chain's CDR3 is CACDTVRGRLCTLIVDTLIF. The CDR3 coding sequence is TGTGCCTGTGACACCGTTCGTGGGCGACTGTGTACGCTAATCGTCGATACACTCATCTTT.

This clone has at least ten counts. The rearrangement uses TRDV2 and TRDJ1; 10 nucleotides line up with TRDD3. The germline V gene encodes CDR1 GEAIGNYY and CDR2 EKD. The CDR3 covers 19 residues. Trimming took 0 bases from V and 0 from J; bases not matched to a gene: 12. The DNA for the CDR3 is TGTGCCTGTGACACCGGTACTACTACTGGGGGATGGTACACCGATAAACTCATCTTT. It encodes CACDTGTTTGGWYTDKLIF.